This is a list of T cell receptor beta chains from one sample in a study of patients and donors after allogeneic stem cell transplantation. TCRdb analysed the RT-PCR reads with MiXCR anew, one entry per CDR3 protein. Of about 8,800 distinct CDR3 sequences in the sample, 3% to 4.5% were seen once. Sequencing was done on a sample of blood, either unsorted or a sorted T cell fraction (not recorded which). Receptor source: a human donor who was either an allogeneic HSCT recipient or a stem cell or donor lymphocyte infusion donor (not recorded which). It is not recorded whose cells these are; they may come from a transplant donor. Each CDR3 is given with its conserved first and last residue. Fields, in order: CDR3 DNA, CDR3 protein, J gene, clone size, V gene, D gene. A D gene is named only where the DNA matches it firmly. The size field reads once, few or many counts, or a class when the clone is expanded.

TGTGCCACCAGCAGAGATCGGATGCCGCGGGACGAGCAGTACTTC CATSRDRMPRDEQYF TRBJ2-7 many TRBV15 NA
TGTGCCACCAGCAGAGGGGGTGGATACTCCTACGAGCAGTACTTC CATSRGGGYSYEQYF TRBJ2-7 many TRBV15 NA
TGCAGTGCTAGTATAAAAGAGACCCAGTACTTC CSASIKETQYF TRBJ2-5 many TRBV20-1 NA
TGTGCCAGCAGCTTAAGCAAGCAAGAGACCCAGTACTTC CASSLSKQETQYF TRBJ2-5 many TRBV7-3 NA
TGTGCCAGCAGTGCCGCGGGACTAGCGGGATCTAACGAGCAGTACTTC CASSAAGLAGSNEQYF TRBJ2-7 many TRBV27 TRBD2
TGTGCCAGCAGTTTGGCTAGCGGGAGGGGCCATGAGCAGTTCTTC CASSLASGRGHEQFF TRBJ2-1 many TRBV12-3/TRBV12-4 TRBD2
TGTGCCAGCAGGGGGACCAACACCATATATTTT CASRGTNTIYF TRBJ1-3 medium-sized TRBV9 NA
TGTGCCAGCAGTAAATCCGGGACAGCATCCTACGAGCAGTACTTC CASSKSGTASYEQYF TRBJ2-7 many TRBV6-5 TRBD1
TGTGCCAGCAGTTACAATAGCAATCAGCCCCAGCATTTT CASSYNSNQPQHF TRBJ1-5 medium-sized TRBV7-9 NA
TGTGCCAGCAGCTTAGAACGGCTAGCGGGCGGAGAGACCCAGTACTTC CASSLERLAGGETQYF TRBJ2-5 many TRBV7-6 TRBD2
TGTGCCAGCAGTTTCGCCCCATATAGCAATGGGCCAACCTACGAGCAGTACTTC CASSFAPYSNGPTYEQYF TRBJ2-7 many TRBV7-9 NA
TGTGCCACCAGACGGGGGAGCACAGATACGCAGTATTTT CATRRGSTDTQYF TRBJ2-3 medium-sized TRBV24-1 NA
TGTGCCAGCTCACCACCGGGACTAGCATTAAGGAATGAGCAGTTCTTC CASSPPGLALRNEQFF TRBJ2-1 many TRBV18 TRBD2
TGCGCCAGCAGTTCCGGGACAGGGAGTGAGACCCAGTACTTC CASSSGTGSETQYF TRBJ2-5 medium-sized TRBV5-1 TRBD1
TGTGCCAGCAGTTTGGGACAGGGGGCGAACACTGAAGCTTTCTTT CASSLGQGANTEAFF TRBJ1-1 many TRBV7-9 TRBD1
TGTGCCAGCAGTATTCCGGGACCTTATTCACCCCTCCACTTT CASSIPGPYSPLHF TRBJ1-6 many TRBV28 NA
TGTGCCAGCAGCTTATCCCTAGCGGGCACAGATACGCAGTATTTT CASSLSLAGTDTQYF TRBJ2-3 many TRBV7-9 TRBD2
TGTGCCAGCAGCTTTCGGACTAGCGCCAATGAGCAGTTCTTC CASSFRTSANEQFF TRBJ2-1 many TRBV7-2 TRBD2
TGTGCCAGCAGCTTTTTGCCCGCGGAGACCCAGTACTTC CASSFLPAETQYF TRBJ2-5 many TRBV5-6 NA
TGTGCCAGCAGCTTAGGTTATGGGGGGTCCCTATTCCTCTACGAGCAGTACTTC CASSLGYGGSLFLYEQYF TRBJ2-7 many TRBV7-9 NA
TGCAGTGCCACAGGGGCTCGCGGAAATTACGAGCAGTACTTC CSATGARGNYEQYF TRBJ2-7 many TRBV20-1 TRBD1
TGTGCCAGCAGGGGGACTAGCGGAGGCACCGGGGAGCTGTTTTTT CASRGTSGGTGELFF TRBJ2-2 many TRBV12-3/TRBV12-4 TRBD2
TGTGCCAGCAGCATGGACACCACCTACGAGCAGTACTTC CASSMDTTYEQYF TRBJ2-7 many TRBV13 NA
TGTGCCAGCAGCTTTCGACTAGCGGGAGCAGATACGCAGTATTTT CASSFRLAGADTQYF TRBJ2-3 many TRBV5-4 TRBD2